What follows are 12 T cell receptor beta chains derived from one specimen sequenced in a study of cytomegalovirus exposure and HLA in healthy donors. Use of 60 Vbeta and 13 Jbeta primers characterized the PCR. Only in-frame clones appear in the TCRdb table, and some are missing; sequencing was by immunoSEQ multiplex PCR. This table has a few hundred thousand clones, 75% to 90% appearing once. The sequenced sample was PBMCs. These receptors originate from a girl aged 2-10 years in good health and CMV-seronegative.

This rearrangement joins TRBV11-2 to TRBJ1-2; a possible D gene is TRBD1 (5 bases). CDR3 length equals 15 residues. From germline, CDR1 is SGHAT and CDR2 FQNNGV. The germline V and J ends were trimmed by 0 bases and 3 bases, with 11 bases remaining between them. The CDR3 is CASSLDVRDYYGYTF. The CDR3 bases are TGTGCCAGCAGCTTAGATGTCAGGGACTACTATGGCTACACCTTC. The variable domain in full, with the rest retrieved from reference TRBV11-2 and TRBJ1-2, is EAGVAQSPRYKIIEKRQSVAFWCNPISGHATLYWYQQILGQGPKLLIQFQNNGVVDDSQLPKDRFSAERLKGVDSTLKIQPAKLEDSAVYLCASSLDVRDYYGYTFGSGTRLTVV.

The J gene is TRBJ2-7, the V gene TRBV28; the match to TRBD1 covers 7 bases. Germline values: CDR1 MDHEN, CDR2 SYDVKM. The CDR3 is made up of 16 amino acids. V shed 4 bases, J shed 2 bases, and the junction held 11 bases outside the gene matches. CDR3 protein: CASSSTQQGPTYEQYF. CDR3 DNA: TGTGCCAGCAGTTCCACCCAACAGGGGCCCACCTACGAGCAGTACTTC.

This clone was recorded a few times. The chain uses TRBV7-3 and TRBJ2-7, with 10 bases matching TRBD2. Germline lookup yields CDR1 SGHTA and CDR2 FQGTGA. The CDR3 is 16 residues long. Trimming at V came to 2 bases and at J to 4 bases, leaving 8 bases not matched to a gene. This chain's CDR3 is CASSLGPAGGPYEQYF. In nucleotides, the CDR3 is TGTGCCAGCAGCTTAGGGCCAGCGGGGGGGCCGTACGAGCAGTACTTC. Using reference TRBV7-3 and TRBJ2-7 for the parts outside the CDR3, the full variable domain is GAGVSQTPSNKVTEKGKYVELRCDPISGHTALYWYRQSLGQGPEFLIYFQGTGAADDSGLPNDRFFAVRPEGSVSTLKIQRTERGDSAVYLCASSLGPAGGPYEQYFGPGTRLTVT.

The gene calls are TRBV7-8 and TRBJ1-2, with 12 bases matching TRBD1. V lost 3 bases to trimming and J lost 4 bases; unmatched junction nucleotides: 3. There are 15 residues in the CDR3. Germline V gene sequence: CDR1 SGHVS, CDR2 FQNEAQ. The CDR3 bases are TGTGCCAGCAGCTTGGGACAGGGGGCGTTCTATGGCTACACCTTC. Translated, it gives CASSLGQGAFYGYTF.

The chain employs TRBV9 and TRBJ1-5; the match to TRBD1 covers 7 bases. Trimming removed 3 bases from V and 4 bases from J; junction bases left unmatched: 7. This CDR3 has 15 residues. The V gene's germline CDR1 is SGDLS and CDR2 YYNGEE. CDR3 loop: CASSGGQPINQPQHF. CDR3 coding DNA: TGTGCCAGCAGCGGGGGACAGCCCATAAATCAGCCCCAGCATTTT. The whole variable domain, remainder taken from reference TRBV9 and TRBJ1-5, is DSGVTQTPKHLITATGQRVTLRCSPRSGDLSVYWYQQSLDQGLQFLIQYYNGEERAKGNILERFSAQQFPDLHSELNLSSLELGDSALYFCASSGGQPINQPQHFGDGTRLSIL.

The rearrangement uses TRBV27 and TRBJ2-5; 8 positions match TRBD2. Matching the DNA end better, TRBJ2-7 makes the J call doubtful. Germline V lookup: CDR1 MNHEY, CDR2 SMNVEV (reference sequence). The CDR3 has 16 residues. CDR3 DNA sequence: TGTGCCAGCAGTCCCAGTGGGGTAGCGGGGCTCTACGAGCAGTACTTC. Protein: CASSPSGVAGLYEQYF.

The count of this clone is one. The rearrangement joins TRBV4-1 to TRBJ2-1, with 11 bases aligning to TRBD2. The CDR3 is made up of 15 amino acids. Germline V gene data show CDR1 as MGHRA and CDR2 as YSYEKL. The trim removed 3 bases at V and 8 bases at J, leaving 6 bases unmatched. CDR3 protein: CASSQVAGGYDEQFF. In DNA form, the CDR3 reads TGCGCCAGCAGCCAGGTAGCGGGAGGGTATGATGAGCAGTTCTTC.

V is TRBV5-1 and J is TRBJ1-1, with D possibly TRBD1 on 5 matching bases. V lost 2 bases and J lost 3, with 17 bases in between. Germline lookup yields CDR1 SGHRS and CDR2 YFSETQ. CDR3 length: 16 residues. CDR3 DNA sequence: TGCGCCAGCAGCTTTAGAGGGGACTCCCGTTACACTGAAGCTTTCTTT. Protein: CASSFRGDSRYTEAFF.

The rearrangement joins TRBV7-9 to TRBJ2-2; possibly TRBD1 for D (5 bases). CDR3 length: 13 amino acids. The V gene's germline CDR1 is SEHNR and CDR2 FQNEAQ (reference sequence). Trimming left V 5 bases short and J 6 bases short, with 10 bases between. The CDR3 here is CASSVTEPGELFF. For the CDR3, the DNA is TGTGCCAGCAGCGTGACAGAACCCGGGGAGCTGTTTTTT.

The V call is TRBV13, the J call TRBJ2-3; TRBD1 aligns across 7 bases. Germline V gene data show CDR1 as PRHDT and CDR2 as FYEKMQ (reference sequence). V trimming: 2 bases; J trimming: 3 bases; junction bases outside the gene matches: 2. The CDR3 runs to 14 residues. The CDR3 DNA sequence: TGTGCCAGCAGCTTACCCAGGGGGACAGATACGCAGTATTTT. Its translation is CASSLPRGTDTQYF. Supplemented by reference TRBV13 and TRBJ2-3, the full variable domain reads AAGVIQSPRHLIKEKRETATLKCYPIPRHDTVYWYQQGPGQDPQFLISFYEKMQSDKGSIPDRFSAQQFSDYHSELNMSSLELGDSALYFCASSLPRGTDTQYFGPGTRLTVL.

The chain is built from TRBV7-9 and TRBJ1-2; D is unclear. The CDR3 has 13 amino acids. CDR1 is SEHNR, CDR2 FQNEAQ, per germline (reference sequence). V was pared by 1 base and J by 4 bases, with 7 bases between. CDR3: CASSLGLSYGYTF. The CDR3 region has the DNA TGTGCCAGCAGCTTAGGTCTATCCTATGGCTACACCTTC.

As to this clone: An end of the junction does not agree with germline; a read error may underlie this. The CDR3 nucleotides are TGTTCCAGCAGCCAGAGTAAGGGGCGATGGACAGGACTCAATGGCTACACCTTC. Translated: CSSSQSKGRWTGLNGYTF. The chain carries TRBV7-9 and TRBJ1-2, with 7 bases that match TRBD1. This CDR3 comprises 18 residues. Germline values: CDR1 SEHNR, CDR2 FQNEAQ (reference sequence). The full variable domain, rest sourced from reference TRBV7-9 and TRBJ1-2, is DTGVSQNPRHKITKRGQNVTFRCDPISEHNRLYWYRQTLGQGPEFLTYFQNEAQLEKSRLLSDRFSAERPKGSFSTLEIQRTEQGDSAMYLCSSSQSKGRWTGLNGYTFGSGTRLTVV.